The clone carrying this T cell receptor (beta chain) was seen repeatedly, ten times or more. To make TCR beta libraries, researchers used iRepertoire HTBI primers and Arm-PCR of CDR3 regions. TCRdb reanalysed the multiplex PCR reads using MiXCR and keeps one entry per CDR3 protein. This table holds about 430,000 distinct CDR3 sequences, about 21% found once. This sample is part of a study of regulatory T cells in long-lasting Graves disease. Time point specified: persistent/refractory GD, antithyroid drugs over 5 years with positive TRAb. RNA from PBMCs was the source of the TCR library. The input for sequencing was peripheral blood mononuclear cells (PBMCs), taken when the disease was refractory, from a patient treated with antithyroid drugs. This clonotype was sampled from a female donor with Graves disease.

CDR3 sequence: CASSFPISGQGEKLFF. CDR3 nucleotides: TGTGCCAGCAGTTTCCCAATAAGTGGGCAGGGCGAAAAACTGTTTTTT. The chain employs TRBV28 and TRBJ1-4, with TRBD1 as a possible D gene (5 bases). This CDR3 is built from 16 residues. Trimming pared 3 bases from V and 8 bases from J, leaving 19 bases between. CDR1 is MDHEN and CDR2 is SYDVKM in the germline V gene.